Listed here are 6 T cell receptor beta chains from one sample, sequenced in a study of regulatory T cells in long-lasting Graves disease. Time point reported: persistent/refractory GD, antithyroid drugs over 5 years with positive TRAb. Isolated PBMC RNA provided the starting material for the TCR library. CDR3 regions were amplified by Arm-PCR using iRepertoire HTBI primers to build TCR beta libraries. TCRdb called the multiplex PCR reads again in MiXCR, with one record for every CDR3 protein. The sample includes under 350,000 distinct CDR3 sequences, under 25% of them seen just once. This specimen was peripheral blood mononuclear cells (PBMCs), taken when the disease was refractory, from a patient treated with antithyroid drugs. These receptors were taken from a female donor with Graves disease.

The chain joins TRBV28 to TRBJ2-4; D is unresolved. The better agreement between TRBJ2-1 and the DNA end casts doubt on the J call. The CDR3 contains 12 residues. Germline V lookup: CDR1 MDHEN, CDR2 SYDVKM. The CDR3 reads CASSLFRAEQFF. The CDR3 nucleotides are TGTGCCAGCTCCCTCTTTCGGGCTGAGCAGTTCTTC.

This clonotype was seen many times. The chain uses TRBV28 and TRBJ2-7, with TRBD1 matching over 12 bases. The CDR3 has 15 residues. Germline V gives CDR1 MDHEN, CDR2 SYDVKM. V shed 4 bases, J shed 5 bases, and the junction held 6 bases outside the gene matches. In DNA form, the CDR3 reads TGTGCCAGCAGTTGGGACAGGGGGCTTCCCCACGAGCAGTACTTC. Translated, it gives CASSWDRGLPHEQYF. The full variable domain, its missing parts supplied by reference TRBV28 and TRBJ2-7, is DVKVTQSSRYLVKRTGEKVFLECVQDMDHENMFWYRQDPGLGLRLIYFSYDVKMKEKGDIPEGYSVSREKKERFSLILESASTNQTSMYLCASSWDRGLPHEQYFGPGTRLTVT.

The V and J genes are TRBV7-9 and TRBJ2-7, with D possibly TRBD1 on 6 matching bases. Germline V lookup: CDR1 SEHNR, CDR2 FQNEAQ (reference sequence). The CDR3 contains 13 residues. Trimming took off 5 bases at V and 4 bases at J, with 12 bases between the two ends. The CDR3 loop is CASSGTGQYEQYF. The CDR3 nucleotides are TGTGCCAGCAGCGGAACCGGACAGTACGAGCAGTACTTC.

The chain recombines TRBV3-1 with TRBJ2-7, with D possibly being TRBD1 (6 bases). CDR1 and CDR2 from the germline V gene are LGHDT and YNNKEL (reference sequence). There are 15 residues in the CDR3. V gave up 2 bases and J gave up 6 bases, with 17 bases separating them. The CDR3 coding sequence is TGTGCCAGCAGCCAAAATGCGCCACAGGGTAGCGAGCAGTACTTC. It codes for CASSQNAPQGSEQYF.

On this clonotype itself: A read error is possible here, since a much larger clone lies one base away. The V and J genes are TRBV3-1 and TRBJ2-5; D unresolved. Germline assignment: CDR1 LGHDT and CDR2 YNNKEL (reference sequence). The CDR3 is 12 amino acids. The chain's CDR3 is CVSSQMSETQYF. CDR3 coding DNA: TGTGTCAGCAGCCAAATGTCGGAGACCCAGTACTTC.

V is TRBV11-2 and J is TRBJ2-7; tentative D call: TRBD1 (6 bases). This CDR3 region has 17 residues. Germline CDR1 and CDR2: SGHAT and FQNNGV. The V and J ends lost 1 base and 3 bases respectively, with 19 bases between them. CDR3: CASSLAPPGVSYYEQYF. DNA for the CDR3: TGTGCCAGCAGCTTAGCCCCCCCAGGGGTGTCGTACTACGAGCAGTACTTC.